These T cell receptor beta chains were read from a single sample in a study of OX40 agonist ivuxolimab in advanced cancers. Generated by immunoSEQ multiplex PCR, the TCRdb table keeps only in-frame clones and is missing some. The table includes 80,000 or so clones, about 92% detected once. Sequences were derived from CD4+ or CD8+ T cells sorted from blood, sampled in a trial of the OX40 agonist ivuxolimab. Source of these receptors: an adult with an advanced solid tumor such as melanoma, head and neck, liver or kidney cancer. Each CDR3 is given with its conserved first and last residue. D genes are given only for firm matches. Only part of the rows carry a size: once, few, many, or a class if the clone is expanded.

16,TRBJ2-2,-,TRBV5-4,TRBD2,TGTGCCAGCAGCTTGACGGGAGGGGCTCGGACCGGGGAGCTGTTTTTT,CASSLTGGARTGELFF
16,TRBJ2-2,-,TRBV27,-,TGTGCCAGCAGCGCCCCCCGGACGGGGAACACCGGGGAGCTGTTTTTT,CASSAPRTGNTGELFF
12,TRBJ2-2,-,TRBV12-5,-,TGTGCTAGTGGTTTGCGGGCCGGGGAGCTGTTTTTT,CASGLRAGELFF
13,TRBJ2-2,-,TRBV2,-,TGTGCCAGCAGCGTGATTGGATCCGGGGAGCTGTTTTTT,CASSVIGSGELFF
14,TRBJ1-2,-,TRBV27,TRBD1,TGTGCCAGCAGTTTAGACGTACAGGGGGCTGGCTACACCTTC,CASSLDVQGAGYTF
19,TRBJ2-2,-,TRBV11-2,TRBD1,TGTGCCAGCAGCTTATATTCCGGGACAGGACGTTCCCGCACCGGGGAGCTGTTTTTT,CASSLYSGTGRSRTGELFF
13,TRBJ2-5,-,TRBV15,-,TGTGCCACCAGCCCTTGGACAGTTAAGACCCAGTACTTC,CATSPWTVKTQYF
11,TRBJ2-1,-,TRBV6-5,-,TGTGCCAGCAGGCGCAACAATGAGCAGTTCTTC,CASRRNNEQFF
13,TRBJ1-1,-,TRBV6-5,TRBD1,TGTGCCAGCAGTTCACAGGGGGCGTTGAGCGCTTTCTTT,CASSSQGALSAFF
13,TRBJ2-3,once,TRBV7-2,TRBD2,TGTGCCAGCAGCCCCCTAGCGGGGAATACGCAGTATTTT,CASSPLAGNTQYF
15,TRBJ1-2,-,TRBV4-3,-,TGCGCCAGCAGCCAAGATCCGGCCGGGGGAGGGGGCTACACCTTC,CASSQDPAGGGGYTF
13,TRBJ2-3,-,TRBV19,-,TGTGCCAGTGGAGTGGGTCGTGGAGATACGCAGTATTTT,CASGVGRGDTQYF
15,TRBJ2-7,-,TRBV7-9,-,TGTGCCAGCAGACCGGACAGTATTAGCTCCTACGAGCAGTACTTC,CASRPDSISSYEQYF
15,TRBJ2-7,-,TRBV28,TRBD1,TGTGCCAGCAGTAGAGACGGGACAGGCTCCTACGAGCAGTACTTC,CASSRDGTGSYEQYF
16,TRBJ1-2,once,TRBV11-3,TRBD1,TGTGCCAGCAGCTTAATTGGGGGACAGGGAGACTATGGCTACACCTTC,CASSLIGGQGDYGYTF
13,TRBJ1-2,few,TRBV10-3,-,TGTGCCATCAGTCGGGACGGAAACTATGGCTACACCTTC,CAISRDGNYGYTF
16,TRBJ2-1,-,TRBV9,TRBD2,TGTGCCAGCAGCCCTGAGCGGGGGGCCCACTACAATGAGCAGTTCTTC,CASSPERGAHYNEQFF
16,TRBJ2-1,-,TRBV11-3,TRBD2,TGTGCCAGCAGCTTAGAAACTAGCGGGAGTAGAAATGAGCAGTTCTTC,CASSLETSGSRNEQFF
15,TRBJ2-1,-,TRBV7-9,-,TGTGCCAGCAGCTTAGCCGGAGAAGCCCACAATGAGCAGTTCTTC,CASSLAGEAHNEQFF
12,TRBJ1-1,-,TRBV28,-,TGTGCCAGCAGTATAGGGGTAACTGAAGCTTTCTTT,CASSIGVTEAFF
13,TRBJ2-1,once,TRBV6-1,-,TGTGCCAGCAGCCTTTTCGCGGACAATGAGCAGTTCTTC,CASSLFADNEQFF
15,TRBJ1-1,few,TRBV18,-,TGTGCCAGCTCACTGAATTCCGACAGGAACACTGAAGCTTTCTTT,CASSLNSDRNTEAFF
16,TRBJ2-3,-,TRBV11-3,-,TGTGCCAGCGGTTTAGGGACACTCACTCGCACAGATACGCAGTATTTT,CASGLGTLTRTDTQYF
14,TRBJ2-2,-,TRBV5-4,-,TGTGCCAGCAGCCCCATCTCGAGAACCGGGGAGCTGTTTTTT,CASSPISRTGELFF
14,TRBJ1-4,-,TRBV6-5,TRBD1,TGTGCCAGCAGCCTGGGACAGGGGGCGGGAAAACTGTTTTTT,CASSLGQGAGKLFF
15,TRBJ1-4,-,TRBV7-2,-,TGTGCCAGCAGCTTACGGTCAGGGCCCCCTGAAAAACTGTTTTTT,CASSLRSGPPEKLFF
15,TRBJ2-7,-,TRBV13,TRBD2,TGTGCCAGCAGCCCCGGGGGGTCTCTCACCTACGAGCAGTACTTC,CASSPGGSLTYEQYF
14,TRBJ1-1,-,TRBV7-2,-,TGTGCCAGCAGCTTAGCACGGGAGAACACTGAAGCTTTCTTT,CASSLARENTEAFF
13,TRBJ2-5,-,TRBV4-2,-,TGTGCCAGCCAGGAGGGGAGGCGGAAGACCCAGTACTTC,CASQEGRRKTQYF
15,TRBJ2-7,-,TRBV6-1,-,TGTGCCAGCAGTCGTGGCGGAACGACCTCCTACGAGCAGTACTTC,CASSRGGTTSYEQYF
12,TRBJ2-7,-,TRBV28,-,TGTGCCAGCAGTTTCGGTTCCTACGAGCAGTACTTC,CASSFGSYEQYF
17,TRBJ2-7,-,TRBV5-6,TRBD1,TGTGCCAGCAGCTTACCGGGACAGGGGACGAAGTCCTACGAGCAGTACTTC,CASSLPGQGTKSYEQYF
13,TRBJ2-5,-,TRBV6-1,TRBD1,TGTGCCAGCAGTGTACAGGGGCGAGGGACCCAGTACTTC,CASSVQGRGTQYF
14,TRBJ1-2,few,TRBV15,-,TGTGCCACCAGCAGAGATCGGTTCGCCTATGGCTACACCTTC,CATSRDRFAYGYTF
17,TRBJ2-2,-,TRBV5-1,TRBD2,TGCGCCAGCAGCCTGGGGACTAGCGGGGCCCTCACCGGGGAGCTGTTTTTT,CASSLGTSGALTGELFF
14,TRBJ2-5,-,TRBV19,TRBD2,TGTGCCAGTAGTGTTAGCGGGGTCCAAGAGACCCAGTACTTC,CASSVSGVQETQYF
12,TRBJ1-2,-,TRBV11-2,TRBD1,TGTGCCAGCAGCTTCACAGGGGATGGCTACACCTTC,CASSFTGDGYTF
14,TRBJ1-6,-,TRBV7-9,-,TGTGCCAGCAGCTTAGCAGGGGAAAATTCACCCCTCCACTTT,CASSLAGENSPLHF
13,TRBJ1-2,-,TRBV10-3,-,TGTGCCATCAGTGGCGGGGAGGTTGATGGCTACACCTTC,CAISGGEVDGYTF
12,TRBJ2-5,few,TRBV5-1,-,TGCGCCAGCAGCTTGAACCAAGAGACCCAGTACTTC,CASSLNQETQYF
15,TRBJ2-4,-,TRBV11-3,-,TGTGCCAGCAGCTTAGTTGGCCAATACAAAAACATTCAGTACTTC,CASSLVGQYKNIQYF
13,TRBJ1-2,-,TRBV5-6,TRBD1,TGTGCCAGCAGTCGACAGGGGGGAGATGGCTACACCTTC,CASSRQGGDGYTF
14,TRBJ2-7,-,TRBV5-1,TRBD2,TGCGCCAGCAGCTTTACTAGCGGGAGTAAAGATCCGTACTTC,CASSFTSGSKDPYF
15,TRBJ1-2,once,TRBV6-7,-,TGTGCCAGCAGTTACTCGAGGGGCCCCCTCTATGGCTACACCTTC,CASSYSRGPLYGYTF
14,TRBJ2-1,-,TRBV19,TRBD2,TGTGCCAGTAGTATTAGCGGGGGGGACAATGAGCAGTTCTTC,CASSISGGDNEQFF
15,TRBJ2-3,-,TRBV7-8,-,TGTGCCAGCAGCTTATTGAGGGTAAACACAGATACGCAGTATTTT,CASSLLRVNTDTQYF
13,TRBJ2-5,-,TRBV29-1,-,TGCAGCGTTGATCTGGCTATCGGGGAGACCCAGTACTTC,CSVDLAIGETQYF
16,TRBJ2-7,-,TRBV4-1,TRBD2,TGCGCCAGCAGCTTCACCGGGACTAGCGGCTCCTACGAGCAGTACTTC,CASSFTGTSGSYEQYF
15,TRBJ2-2,once,TRBV27,-,TGTGCCAGCAGTTTAGGGGGGCACGGCACCGGGGAGCTGTTTTTT,CASSLGGHGTGELFF
15,TRBJ2-4,-,TRBV7-2,-,TGTGCCAGCAGCTCTTACAGGGATTTGGGAAACATTCAGTACTTC,CASSSYRDLGNIQYF
17,TRBJ2-1,-,TRBV4-2,TRBD2,TGTGCCAGCAGCCAAGCCACTGGCGGGAGGGGGACCAATGAGCAGTTCTTC,CASSQATGGRGTNEQFF
16,TRBJ2-3,-,TRBV7-8,TRBD2,TGTGCCAGCAGCCCCGGACTAGCGGGGGGGCAAGATACGCAGTATTTT,CASSPGLAGGQDTQYF
16,TRBJ2-2,-,TRBV19,-,TGTGCCAGTAGTATAGATGCAGGGGCCCCCCCCGGGGAGCTGTTTTTT,CASSIDAGAPPGELFF
17,TRBJ1-5,-,TRBV19,-,TGTGCCAGTAGCCACCGGACAAGAACCGATAGCAATCAGCCCCAGCATTTT,CASSHRTRTDSNQPQHF
19,TRBJ2-5,few,TRBV4-1,-,TGCGCCAGCAGCCAAGAAAGTGGGGTCGGCGGGGGCCCTCAAGAGACCCAGTACTTC,CASSQESGVGGGPQETQYF
14,TRBJ2-4,-,TRBV19,-,TGTGCCAGTAGTCCCGACGGGGCCAAAAACATTCAGTACTTC,CASSPDGAKNIQYF
13,TRBJ2-7,-,TRBV5-8,-,TGTGCCAGCAGCTTGGTACGAGGGGCCGGAGGGTACTTC,CASSLVRGAGGYF
16,TRBJ2-2,-,TRBV9,-,TGTGCCAGCAGCTCAACCCACGGGAGCAACACCGGGGAGCTGTTTTTT,CASSSTHGSNTGELFF
17,TRBJ1-2,-,TRBV28,TRBD1,TGTGCCAGCAGTTTTTACGGGGAGGACAGGGCTAACTATGGCTACACCTTC,CASSFYGEDRANYGYTF